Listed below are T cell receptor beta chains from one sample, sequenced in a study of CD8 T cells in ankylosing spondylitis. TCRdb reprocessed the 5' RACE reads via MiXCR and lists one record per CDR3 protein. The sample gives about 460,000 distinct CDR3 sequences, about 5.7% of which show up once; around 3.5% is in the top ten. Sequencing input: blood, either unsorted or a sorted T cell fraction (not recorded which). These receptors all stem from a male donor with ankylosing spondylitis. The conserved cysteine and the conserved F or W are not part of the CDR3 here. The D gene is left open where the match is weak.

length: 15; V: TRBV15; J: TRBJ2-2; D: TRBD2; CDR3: ATSRDLGLAISGELF
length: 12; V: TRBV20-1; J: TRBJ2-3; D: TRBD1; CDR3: SARQGLSTDTQY
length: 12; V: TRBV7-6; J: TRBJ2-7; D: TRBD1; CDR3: ASSRDRGQTEQY
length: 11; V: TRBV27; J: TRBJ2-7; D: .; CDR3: ASSLTTSYEQY
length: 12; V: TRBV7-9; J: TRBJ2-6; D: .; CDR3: ASSFGTGANVLT
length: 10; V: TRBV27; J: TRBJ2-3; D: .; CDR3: ASRDYTDTQY
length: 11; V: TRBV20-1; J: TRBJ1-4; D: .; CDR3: SASGGNEEKLF
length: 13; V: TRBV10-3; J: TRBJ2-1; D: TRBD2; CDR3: AISRTSGNYNEQF
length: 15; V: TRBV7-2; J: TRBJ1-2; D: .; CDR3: ASSPKIGTGTYYGYT
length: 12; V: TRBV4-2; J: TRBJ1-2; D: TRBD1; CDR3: ASSPTTGYIGYT
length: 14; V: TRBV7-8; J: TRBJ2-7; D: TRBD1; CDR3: ASSHGTGGSRYEQY
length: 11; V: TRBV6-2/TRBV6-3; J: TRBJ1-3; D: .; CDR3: ASRSASGNTIY
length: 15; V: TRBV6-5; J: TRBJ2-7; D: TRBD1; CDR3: ASSFSLAEDRVYEQY
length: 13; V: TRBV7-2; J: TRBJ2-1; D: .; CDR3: ASSFTPSSYNEQF
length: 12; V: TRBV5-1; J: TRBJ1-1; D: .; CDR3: ASSHADFGTEAF
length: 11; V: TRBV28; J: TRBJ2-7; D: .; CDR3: ASSPTNRDEQY
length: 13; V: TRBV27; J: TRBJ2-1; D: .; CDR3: ASSLKSGTRNEQF
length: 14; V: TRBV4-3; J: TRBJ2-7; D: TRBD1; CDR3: ASSQDAQGASYEQY
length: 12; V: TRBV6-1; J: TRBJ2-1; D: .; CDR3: ASSPQDPYNEQF
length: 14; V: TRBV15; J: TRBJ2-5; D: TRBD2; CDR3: ATSRAIQRGQETQY
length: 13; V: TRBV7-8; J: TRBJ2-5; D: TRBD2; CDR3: ASSPQSGGFETQY
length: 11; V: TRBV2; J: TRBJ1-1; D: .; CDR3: ASSEARYTEAF
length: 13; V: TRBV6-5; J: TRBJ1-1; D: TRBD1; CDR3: ASSFRDRGLSEAF
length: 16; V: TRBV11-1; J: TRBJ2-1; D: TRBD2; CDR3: ASSTTGGGALSYNEQF
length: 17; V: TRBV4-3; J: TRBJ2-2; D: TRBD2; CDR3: ASSQEGGGPGMNTGELF
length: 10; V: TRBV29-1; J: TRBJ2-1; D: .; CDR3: SLGGSYNEQF